This passage covers 11 T cell receptor beta chains from one sample sequenced in a study of cytomegalovirus exposure and HLA in healthy donors. PCR primers comprised 60 Vbeta and 13 Jbeta primers. Sequencing was performed with immunoSEQ multiplex PCR; in TCRdb, only in-frame clones are kept and a portion is missing. The sample contains nearly 110,000 clones, 60% to 85% of which appear only once. Sequenced: PBMCs. The receptors originated from a male donor in good health and CMV-seropositive.

The sample holds a few counts of this clone. This rearrangement joins TRBV6-1 to TRBJ1-5; 7 positions agree with TRBD1. The CDR3 runs to 15 residues. Germline-derived CDR1 and CDR2 are MNHNS and SASEGT. The V and J ends lost 6 bases and 4 bases, in that order; junction bases with no gene match: 9. The CDR3, as DNA: TGTGCCAGCAGCCTTGAGGACAGGCAGAATCAGCCCCAGCATTTT. This encodes CASSLEDRQNQPQHF.

CDR3 in amino acids: CASRAGEGWAKNIQYF. The CDR3 DNA sequence: TGTGCCAGCAGGGCCGGGGAAGGGTGGGCCAAAAACATTCAGTACTTC. This chain links TRBV2 with TRBJ2-4, with TRBD2 as a possible D gene (5 bases). This CDR3 spans 16 amino acids. Germline values: CDR1 SNHLY, CDR2 FYNNEI. Between the trimmed V and J ends, which lost 6 bases and 1 base, there was a span of 16 bases. Variable domain in full (rest from reference TRBV2 and TRBJ2-4): EPEVTQTPSHQVTQMGQEVILRCVPISNHLYFYWYRQILGQKVEFLVSFYNNEISEKSEIFDDQFSVERPDGSNFTLKIRSTKLEDSAMYFCASRAGEGWAKNIQYFGAGTRLSVL.

The genes are TRBV30 and TRBJ1-2; perhaps TRBD1 as D (6 bases). The germline V gene has CDR1 GTSNPN and CDR2 SVGIG (reference sequence). The V and J ends lost 8 bases and 6 bases respectively, with 16 bases between them. The CDR3 is 12 amino acids. The CDR3 DNA follows: TGTGCCAGGACCACGGGGGGCGATGGCTACACCTTC. Protein: CARTTGGDGYTF.

This chain connects TRBV6-4 to TRBJ1-5, with 7 bases matching TRBD1. Germline CDR1 MRHNA, CDR2 SNTAGT. The CDR3 contains 17 residues. J was trimmed by 3 bases and V by 1 base; bases with no gene match: 9. Here the CDR3 DNA reads TGTGCCAGCAGTGACTTTTCGGGACAGAGACTCAATCAGCCCCAGCATTTT. This codes for CASSDFSGQRLNQPQHF.

V and J are TRBV6-4 and TRBJ2-3, with 8 bases identical to TRBD2. Germline lookup yields CDR1 MRHNA and CDR2 SNTAGT. V gave up 4 bases and J gave up 4 bases; unmatched junction bases: 7. CDR3 length equals 15 residues. CDR3 nucleotides: TGTGCCAGCAGTGTGGTAAGCGGGAGTGCAGATACGCAGTATTTT. It is translated as CASSVVSGSADTQYF.

V usage is TRBV28 and J usage is TRBJ2-7; D may be TRBD2 (6 bases). Germline V gives CDR1 MDHEN, CDR2 SYDVKM. Trimming pared 3 bases from V and 3 bases from J, leaving 15 bases between. The CDR3 is 15 amino acids. The CDR3 nucleotides read TGTGCCAGCAGTTTCGGTGGAGGGAATATCTACGAGCAGTACTTC. It codes for CASSFGGGNIYEQYF.

The chain links TRBV5-1 to TRBJ2-1, with D perhaps matching TRBD1 (5 bases). Germline V gene lookup returns CDR1 SGHRS and CDR2 YFSETQ. Between the trimmed V and J ends, which lost 5 bases and 2 bases, there was a span of 14 bases. The CDR3 is 15 amino acids. The CDR3 loop is CASRSAGPTYNEQFF. The DNA of the CDR3 is TGCGCCAGCAGATCGGCAGGGCCTACCTACAATGAGCAGTTCTTC.

The chain combines TRBV4-2 with TRBJ1-4, with a weak D call TRBD1 (5 bases). Germline CDR1 reads LGHNA; CDR2 reads YNFKEQ. This CDR3 is 19 amino acids long. V lost 3 bases to trimming and J lost 2 bases, with 22 bases between them. The CDR3 region has the DNA TGTGCCAGCAGCCAGGGAAAGCCAACAGGCAGCTCCACTAATGAAAAACTGTTTTTT. Translated, it gives CASSQGKPTGSSTNEKLFF.

The rearrangement uses TRBV5-6 and TRBJ2-7; 11 bases agree with TRBD2. This CDR3 region has 16 residues. With 3 bases clipped from V and 9 bases from J, the junction kept 14 bases outside the gene matches. From germline, CDR1 is SGHDT and CDR2 YYEEEE. The CDR3 DNA reads TGTGCCAGCAGCTCGCGAGTGGCTAGCGGGAGGTCTGTGCAGTACTTC. It translates to CASSSRVASGRSVQYF.

The chain employs TRBV6-5 and TRBJ2-1; TRBD2 matches at 8 bases. The germline gives CDR1 MNHEY, CDR2 SVGAGI. Germline trimming cut 6 bases from V and 4 bases from J; bases unmatched to any gene: 2. This CDR3 spans 13 amino acids. The CDR3 protein is CASRLAGYNEQFF. CDR3 DNA: TGTGCCAGCAGGCTAGCGGGTTACAATGAGCAGTTCTTC.

The chain joins TRBV30 to TRBJ1-1; 7 bases fit TRBD1. This CDR3 has 14 residues. V lost 4 bases, J lost 2 bases, and 7 bases stayed unmatched. Germline-derived CDR1 and CDR2 are GTSNPN and SVGIG (reference sequence). The CDR3 region is CAWKPGTANTEAFF. DNA of the CDR3: TGTGCCTGGAAACCCGGGACAGCAAACACTGAAGCTTTCTTT.